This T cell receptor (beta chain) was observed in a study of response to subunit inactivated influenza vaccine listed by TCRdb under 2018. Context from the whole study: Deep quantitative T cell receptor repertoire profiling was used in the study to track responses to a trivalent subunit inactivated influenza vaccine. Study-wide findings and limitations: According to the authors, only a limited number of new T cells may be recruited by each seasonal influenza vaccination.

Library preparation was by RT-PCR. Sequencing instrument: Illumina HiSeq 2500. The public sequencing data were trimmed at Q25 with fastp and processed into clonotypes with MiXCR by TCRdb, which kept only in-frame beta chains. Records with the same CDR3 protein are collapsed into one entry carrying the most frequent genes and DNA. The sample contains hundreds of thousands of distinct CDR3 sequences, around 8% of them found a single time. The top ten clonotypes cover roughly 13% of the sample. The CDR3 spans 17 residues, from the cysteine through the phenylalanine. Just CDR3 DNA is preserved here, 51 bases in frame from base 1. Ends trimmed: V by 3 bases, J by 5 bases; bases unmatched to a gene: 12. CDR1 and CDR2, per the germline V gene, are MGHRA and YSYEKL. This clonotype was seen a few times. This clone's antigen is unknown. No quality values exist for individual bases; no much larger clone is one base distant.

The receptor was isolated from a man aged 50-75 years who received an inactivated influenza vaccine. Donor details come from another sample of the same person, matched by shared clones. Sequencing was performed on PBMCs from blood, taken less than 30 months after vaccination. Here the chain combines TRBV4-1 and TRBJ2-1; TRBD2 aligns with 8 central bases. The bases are TGCGCCAGCAGCCAGCCCACTAGCGGTTTGAACCACAATGAGCAGTTCTTC. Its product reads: CASSQPTSGLNHNEQFF.